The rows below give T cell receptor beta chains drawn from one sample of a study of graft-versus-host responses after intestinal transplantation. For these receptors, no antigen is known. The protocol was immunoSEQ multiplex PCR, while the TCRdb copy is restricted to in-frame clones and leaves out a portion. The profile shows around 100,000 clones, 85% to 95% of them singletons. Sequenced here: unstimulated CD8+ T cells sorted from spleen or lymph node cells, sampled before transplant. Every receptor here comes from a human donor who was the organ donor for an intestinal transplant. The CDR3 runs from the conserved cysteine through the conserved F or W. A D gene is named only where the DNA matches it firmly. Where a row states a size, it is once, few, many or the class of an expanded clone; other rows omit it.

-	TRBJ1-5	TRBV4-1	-	TGCGCCAGCAGCCAAGCCGGGCCCTGGACAGGCAATCAGCCCCAGCATTTT	CASSQAGPWTGNQPQHF
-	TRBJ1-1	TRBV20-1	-	TGCAGTGCCCTCGGGGGGGGTGAAGCTTTCTTT	CSALGGGEAFF
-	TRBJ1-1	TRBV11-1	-	TGTGCCAGCAGCTTAAGCCCGGACAGAGGAAACACTGAAGCTTTCTTT	CASSLSPDRGNTEAFF
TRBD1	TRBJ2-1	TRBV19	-	TGTGCCAGTAGTTTTAGACAGGGCGGTGAGCAGTTCTTC	CASSFRQGGEQFF
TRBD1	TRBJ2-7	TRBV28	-	TGTGCCACCATCGACAGGGTGATCTCGTACGAGCAGTACTTC	CATIDRVISYEQYF
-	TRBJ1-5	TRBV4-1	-	TGCGCCAGCAGCCAAGAGGTTGTATCTTATAGCAATCAGCCCCAGCATTTT	CASSQEVVSYSNQPQHF
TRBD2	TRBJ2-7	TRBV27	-	TGTGCCAGCAGTTTGGGACTAGCGGCCTACGAGCAGTACTTC	CASSLGLAAYEQYF
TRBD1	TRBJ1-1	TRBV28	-	TGTGCCAGCAGTTTATGGGGGACAGGGGCGAACACTGAAGCTTTCTTT	CASSLWGTGANTEAFF
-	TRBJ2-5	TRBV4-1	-	TGCGCCAGCAGCCAAGGGGCATCGCCCAGGGAGACCCAGTACTTC	CASSQGASPRETQYF
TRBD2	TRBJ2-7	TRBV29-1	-	TGCAGCGTTGTGGGGACTAGCGGGAGGGCATACGAGCAGTACTTC	CSVVGTSGRAYEQYF
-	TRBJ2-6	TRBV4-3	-	TGCGCCAGCAGCCTGGGGGGGGCCAACGTCCTGACTTTC	CASSLGGANVLTF
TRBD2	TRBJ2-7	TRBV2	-	TGTGCCAGCATCAAGACTAGCGGGAGGTACGAGCAGTACTTC	CASIKTSGRYEQYF
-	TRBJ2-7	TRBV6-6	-	TGTGCCAGCAGTTCTATAAGATCCGACGAGCAGTACTTC	CASSSIRSDEQYF
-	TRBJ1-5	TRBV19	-	TGTGCCAGCACCATGGGGGGAAATCAGCCCCAGCATTTT	CASTMGGNQPQHF
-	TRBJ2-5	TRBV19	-	TGTGCCAGTAGTACGGACAGTCAAGAGACCCAGTACTTC	CASSTDSQETQYF
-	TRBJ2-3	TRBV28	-	TGTGCCAGCAGCCGACCCGGGACACCTACTAGCACAGATACGCAGTATTTT	CASSRPGTPTSTDTQYF
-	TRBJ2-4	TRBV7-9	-	TGTGCCAGCAGCTCGAATCAGGGGACTCAGTACTTC	CASSSNQGTQYF
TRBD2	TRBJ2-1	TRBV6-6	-	TGTGCCACCTCCTACTCGGCGGGGGGAGACAATGAGCAGTTCTTC	CATSYSAGGDNEQFF
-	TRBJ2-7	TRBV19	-	TGTGCCAGTAGTCCTCGTGGTTTCTACGAGCAGTACTTC	CASSPRGFYEQYF
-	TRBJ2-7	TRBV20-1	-	TGCAGTGCTAGCCTCAACTACGAGCAGTACTTC	CSASLNYEQYF
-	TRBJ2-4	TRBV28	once	TGTGCCAGCAGTTTAAGACAGTTACTAGCCAAAAACATTCAGTACTTC	CASSLRQLLAKNIQYF
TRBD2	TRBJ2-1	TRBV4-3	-	TGCGCCAGCAGCCAGGTAGCGGGAACGCCGGGTCCGTACAATGAGCAGTTCTTC	CASSQVAGTPGPYNEQFF
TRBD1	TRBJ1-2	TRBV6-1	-	TGTGCCAGCAGAACAGGGGGCCTAGGCTACACCTTC	CASRTGGLGYTF
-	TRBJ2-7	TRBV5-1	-	TGCGCCAGCAGCCATGACACGGCCCCCTACGAGCAGTACTTC	CASSHDTAPYEQYF
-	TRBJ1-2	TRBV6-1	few	TGTGCCAGCCGTGTTCGAGGGAATGAGGACTATGGCTACACCTTC	CASRVRGNEDYGYTF
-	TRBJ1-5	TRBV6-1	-	TGTGCCAGCAGTGAATTTCAGGGGTTGGTTCAGCCCCAGCATTTT	CASSEFQGLVQPQHF
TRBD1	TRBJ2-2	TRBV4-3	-	TGCGCCAGCAGCCAAGATTACAGGGGTTTTACCGGGGAGCTGTTTTTT	CASSQDYRGFTGELFF
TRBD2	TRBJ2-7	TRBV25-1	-	TGTGCCAGCAGTGATCGGCTAGCGGGAGAGAACGAGCAGTACTTC	CASSDRLAGENEQYF
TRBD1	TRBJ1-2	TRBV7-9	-	TGTGCCAGCAGCTTATCAACAGGGGAGGCTGGCTACACCTTC	CASSLSTGEAGYTF
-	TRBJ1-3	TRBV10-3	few	TGTGCCATGGGGTCTGGAAACACCATATATTTT	CAMGSGNTIYF
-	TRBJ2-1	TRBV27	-	TGTGCCAGCAGTTATGGTCGTGGAAATGAGCAGTTCTTC	CASSYGRGNEQFF
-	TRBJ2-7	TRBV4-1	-	TGCGCCAGCAGCCCCGCCGTTGGGCACGAGCAGTACTTC	CASSPAVGHEQYF
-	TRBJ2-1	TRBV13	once	TGTGCCAGCACCCCTCCGAGGGGGAATGAGCAGTTCTTC	CASTPPRGNEQFF
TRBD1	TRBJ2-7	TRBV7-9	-	TGTGCCAGCAGCCCCCCTGACAGGGCGTACGAGCAGTACTTC	CASSPPDRAYEQYF
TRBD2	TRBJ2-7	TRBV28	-	TGTGCCAGCCGGCCGGCTAGCGGAACCTACGAGCAGTACTTC	CASRPASGTYEQYF
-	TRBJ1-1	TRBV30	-	TGTGCCTGGAGTGTTTTGGGCACTGAAGCTTTCTTT	CAWSVLGTEAFF
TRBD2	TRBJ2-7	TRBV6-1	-	TGTGCCAGCAGTGAGCTACTAGCGGGGGCATACGAGCAGTACTTC	CASSELLAGAYEQYF
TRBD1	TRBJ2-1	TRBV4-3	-	TGCGCCAGCAGCCCACGAACAGGGGGAGGAAACAATGAGCAGTTCTTC	CASSPRTGGGNNEQFF
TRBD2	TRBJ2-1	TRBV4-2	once	TGTGCCAGCAGCCAGTCGGCGGGAGGGCCAGACAATGAGCAGTTCTTC	CASSQSAGGPDNEQFF
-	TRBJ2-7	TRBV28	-	TGTGCCAGCAGTTTACAACCTTCGGAATCCTACGAGCAGTACTTC	CASSLQPSESYEQYF
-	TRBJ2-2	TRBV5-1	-	TGCGCCAGCAGCTTGGTATGGTTGTGGGAGGATCAAACCGGGGAGCTGTTTTTT	CASSLVWLWEDQTGELFF
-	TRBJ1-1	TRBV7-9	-	TGTGCCAGCAGCGCAGGGGTGACTGAAGCTTTCTTT	CASSAGVTEAFF